This T cell receptor beta chain was profiled in a study of blood T cell repertoires in COVID-19. Method: immunoSEQ multiplex PCR; TCRdb's copy keeps in-frame clones and lacks some. The sample includes about 120,000 clones, approximately 87% of them seen just once. Trimming took off 4 bases at V and 5 bases at J, with 2 bases between the two ends. The CDR3 spans 11 residues. From germline, CDR1 is MDHEN and CDR2 SYDVKM. The sample comprised peripheral blood. The sequence came from a woman aged 70-85 years with acute or convalescent COVID-19. The chain recombines TRBV28 with TRBJ1-4; D remains ambiguous. DNA of the CDR3: TGTGCCAGCAGTTCGAATGAAAAACTGTTTTTT. Translated, it gives CASSSNEKLFF.